These T cell receptor beta chains were read from a single sample in a study of CD8+ T cells in alopecia areata. Profiling relied on immunoSEQ multiplex PCR, and the TCRdb table lists in-frame clones only, not all of them. The sample has about 300,000 clones; 58% are singletons. The sample was CD4+ T cells sorted from blood, taken at week 24, from a patient treated with tofacitinib. These receptor sequences come from a human donor with alopecia areata. Both conserved end residues are part of each CDR3. Each record gives: CDR3 length, clone size, V gene, D gene, J gene, CDR3 DNA, CDR3 protein. A D gene is named only where the DNA matches it firmly. Part of the rows lack a size; the others show once, few, many or a class for expanded clones.

CDR3 length: 14; clone size: NA; V gene: TRBV25-1; D gene: TRBD1; J gene: TRBJ1-2; CDR3 DNA: TGTGCCAGCAGTGGGGACAGGGGTAACTATGGCTACACCTTC; CDR3 protein: CASSGDRGNYGYTF
CDR3 length: 12; clone size: few; V gene: TRBV7-9; D gene: NA; J gene: TRBJ2-5; CDR3 DNA: TGTGCCAGCAGCGTCCCCGTAGGGTCCCAGTACTTC; CDR3 protein: CASSVPVGSQYF
CDR3 length: 17; clone size: NA; V gene: TRBV4-1; D gene: NA; J gene: TRBJ2-5; CDR3 DNA: TGCGCCAGCAGCCAAGAATGGTTGGTGACGGCGGGGGAGACCCAGTACTTC; CDR3 protein: CASSQEWLVTAGETQYF
CDR3 length: 14; clone size: NA; V gene: TRBV5-1; D gene: TRBD1; J gene: TRBJ2-3; CDR3 DNA: TGCGCCAGCAGCCCCGACAGGGTTTGGGATACGCAGTATTTT; CDR3 protein: CASSPDRVWDTQYF
CDR3 length: 14; clone size: few; V gene: TRBV7-9; D gene: TRBD1; J gene: TRBJ1-3; CDR3 DNA: TGTGCCAGCAGTCGAAACAGGGGATTAGACACCATATATTTT; CDR3 protein: CASSRNRGLDTIYF
CDR3 length: 18; clone size: NA; V gene: TRBV7-2; D gene: TRBD2; J gene: TRBJ2-7; CDR3 DNA: TGTGCCAGCAGCTTAGCGGTGGCTAGCGGTGCTTACACCTACGAGCAGTACTTC; CDR3 protein: CASSLAVASGAYTYEQYF
CDR3 length: 17; clone size: NA; V gene: TRBV5-1; D gene: NA; J gene: TRBJ1-4; CDR3 DNA: TGCGCCAGCAGCCCGTCCCCCTCGCTCGCAACTAATGAAAAACTGTTTTTT; CDR3 protein: CASSPSPSLATNEKLFF
CDR3 length: 14; clone size: NA; V gene: TRBV29-1; D gene: NA; J gene: TRBJ1-2; CDR3 DNA: TGCAGCGTTGAAGCCCAGACCCTTAACTATGGCTACACCTTC; CDR3 protein: CSVEAQTLNYGYTF
CDR3 length: 12; clone size: few; V gene: TRBV28; D gene: NA; J gene: TRBJ1-2; CDR3 DNA: TGTGCCAGCAGTTTATTGCAGCGTGGCTACACCTTC; CDR3 protein: CASSLLQRGYTF
CDR3 length: 15; clone size: NA; V gene: TRBV12-5; D gene: NA; J gene: TRBJ2-3; CDR3 DNA: TGTGCTAGTGGTTTGGCGGGGGGCCGCACAGATACGCAGTATTTT; CDR3 protein: CASGLAGGRTDTQYF
CDR3 length: 18; clone size: NA; V gene: TRBV5-5; D gene: NA; J gene: TRBJ2-6; CDR3 DNA: TGTGCCAGCAGCTTGATCATGCGTGTGGGGCGAGGGGCCAACGTCCTGACTTTC; CDR3 protein: CASSLIMRVGRGANVLTF
CDR3 length: 16; clone size: NA; V gene: TRBV4-1; D gene: NA; J gene: TRBJ2-3; CDR3 DNA: TGCGCCAGCAGCCAAGAAGTCGTAGTTCCCCCAGATACGCAGTATTTT; CDR3 protein: CASSQEVVVPPDTQYF
CDR3 length: 12; clone size: NA; V gene: TRBV7-8; D gene: NA; J gene: TRBJ2-5; CDR3 DNA: TGTGCCAGCAGCTTCTCGCAAGAGACCCAGTACTTC; CDR3 protein: CASSFSQETQYF
CDR3 length: 12; clone size: NA; V gene: TRBV5-6; D gene: NA; J gene: TRBJ2-7; CDR3 DNA: TGTGCCAGCAGCTTCGCAGAGTACGAGCAGTACTTC; CDR3 protein: CASSFAEYEQYF
CDR3 length: 14; clone size: NA; V gene: TRBV4-3; D gene: TRBD1; J gene: TRBJ1-5; CDR3 DNA: TGCGCCAGCAGCCAAGTGGGCAGGGGGCAGCCCCAGCATTTT; CDR3 protein: CASSQVGRGQPQHF
CDR3 length: 17; clone size: NA; V gene: TRBV9; D gene: NA; J gene: TRBJ1-6; CDR3 DNA: TGTGCCAGCAGCGCCGGCCAGTTTGGCCCCTATAATTCACCCCTCCACTTT; CDR3 protein: CASSAGQFGPYNSPLHF
CDR3 length: 14; clone size: NA; V gene: TRBV5-1; D gene: TRBD2; J gene: TRBJ2-5; CDR3 DNA: TGCGCCAGCAGCATCGGGACTAACTGGGAGACCCAGTACTTC; CDR3 protein: CASSIGTNWETQYF
CDR3 length: 15; clone size: NA; V gene: TRBV15; D gene: TRBD1; J gene: TRBJ1-6; CDR3 DNA: TGTGCCACCAGCAGGGACGGGACAGGGCGGTCACCCCTCCACTTT; CDR3 protein: CATSRDGTGRSPLHF
CDR3 length: 14; clone size: NA; V gene: TRBV30; D gene: TRBD1; J gene: TRBJ1-5; CDR3 DNA: TGTGCCTGGAGTAGGACAGGGGGCAATCAGCCCCAGCATTTT; CDR3 protein: CAWSRTGGNQPQHF
CDR3 length: 14; clone size: few; V gene: TRBV30; D gene: NA; J gene: TRBJ1-5; CDR3 DNA: TGTGCCTGGAGCGCCATAAGAGGCAATCAGCCCCAGCATTTT; CDR3 protein: CAWSAIRGNQPQHF
CDR3 length: 18; clone size: few; V gene: TRBV4-3; D gene: NA; J gene: TRBJ1-3; CDR3 DNA: TGCGCCAGCAGCCAAATCCAGGCTCCCCGCAGCTCTGGAAACACCATATATTTT; CDR3 protein: CASSQIQAPRSSGNTIYF
CDR3 length: 17; clone size: NA; V gene: TRBV30; D gene: NA; J gene: TRBJ1-2; CDR3 DNA: TGTGCCTGGAGTGAAGGGGGAACGACGGCCCCCTCGATACGGCGTGACTTC; CDR3 protein: CAWSEGGTTAPSIRRDF
CDR3 length: 14; clone size: few; V gene: TRBV30; D gene: NA; J gene: TRBJ1-5; CDR3 DNA: TGTGCCTGGAATGGGGCCGGTAGCAATCAGCCCCAGCATTTT; CDR3 protein: CAWNGAGSNQPQHF
CDR3 length: 12; clone size: NA; V gene: TRBV10-3; D gene: NA; J gene: TRBJ1-4; CDR3 DNA: TGTGCCATCAGTGAACGGGAAGAAAAACTGTTTTTT; CDR3 protein: CAISEREEKLFF
CDR3 length: 13; clone size: once; V gene: TRBV9; D gene: NA; J gene: TRBJ2-5; CDR3 DNA: TGTGCCAGCAGCGTATACGGGAAAGAGACCCAGTACTTC; CDR3 protein: CASSVYGKETQYF
CDR3 length: 13; clone size: NA; V gene: TRBV30; D gene: NA; J gene: TRBJ1-5; CDR3 DNA: TGTGCCTGGAGTCGACAGGAGACTCAGCCCCAGCATTTT; CDR3 protein: CAWSRQETQPQHF
CDR3 length: 12; clone size: NA; V gene: TRBV7-9; D gene: NA; J gene: TRBJ1-5; CDR3 DNA: TGTGCCAGCAGCCCCTTAGATCGGACCCAGCATTTT; CDR3 protein: CASSPLDRTQHF
CDR3 length: 13; clone size: once; V gene: TRBV29-1; D gene: NA; J gene: TRBJ1-6; CDR3 DNA: TGCAGCGCGCTGGGGATAGGGGATTCACCCCTCCACTTT; CDR3 protein: CSALGIGDSPLHF
CDR3 length: 16; clone size: NA; V gene: TRBV6-5; D gene: NA; J gene: TRBJ2-5; CDR3 DNA: TGTGCCAGCAGTTACGGGACATACCCTTACCAAGAGACCCAGTACTTC; CDR3 protein: CASSYGTYPYQETQYF
CDR3 length: 15; clone size: once; V gene: TRBV6-5; D gene: NA; J gene: TRBJ2-7; CDR3 DNA: TGTGCCAGCAGTTACCGTCGCAGGTCCCCCTACGAGCAGTACTTC; CDR3 protein: CASSYRRRSPYEQYF
CDR3 length: 16; clone size: once; V gene: TRBV27; D gene: TRBD1; J gene: TRBJ2-5; CDR3 DNA: TGTGCCAGCAGTCTCAGAGGACAGGCTCCCTGGGGGACCCAGTACTTC; CDR3 protein: CASSLRGQAPWGTQYF
CDR3 length: 11; clone size: NA; V gene: TRBV20-1; D gene: NA; J gene: TRBJ2-1; CDR3 DNA: TGCAGTGCTAGGCTGGACAGTGAGCAGTTCTTC; CDR3 protein: CSARLDSEQFF
CDR3 length: 15; clone size: NA; V gene: TRBV5-1; D gene: NA; J gene: TRBJ2-5; CDR3 DNA: TGCGCCAGCAGCTCACAAGCAGACTTCCAAGAGACCCAGTACTTC; CDR3 protein: CASSSQADFQETQYF
CDR3 length: 15; clone size: NA; V gene: TRBV28; D gene: NA; J gene: TRBJ2-1; CDR3 DNA: TGTGCCAGCAGCCCACGGCGGGTCCCCTACAATGAGCAGTTCTTC; CDR3 protein: CASSPRRVPYNEQFF
CDR3 length: 14; clone size: NA; V gene: TRBV5-1; D gene: NA; J gene: TRBJ1-2; CDR3 DNA: TGCGCCAGCAGCTTGGCACAGGAAGGCTATGGCTACACCTTC; CDR3 protein: CASSLAQEGYGYTF
CDR3 length: 11; clone size: NA; V gene: TRBV7-9; D gene: NA; J gene: TRBJ2-5; CDR3 DNA: TGTGCCAGCAGCCTTTCGGAGACCCAGTACTTC; CDR3 protein: CASSLSETQYF
CDR3 length: 13; clone size: once; V gene: TRBV9; D gene: NA; J gene: TRBJ2-5; CDR3 DNA: TGTGCCAGCAGCGGATCCACCCAAGAGACCCAGTACTTC; CDR3 protein: CASSGSTQETQYF
CDR3 length: 17; clone size: NA; V gene: TRBV15; D gene: NA; J gene: TRBJ1-6; CDR3 DNA: TGTGCCACCAGCAGAGATAAAGGCGGCAGGTTTAATTCACCCCTCCACTTT; CDR3 protein: CATSRDKGGRFNSPLHF
CDR3 length: 12; clone size: few; V gene: TRBV10-3; D gene: NA; J gene: TRBJ1-1; CDR3 DNA: TGTGCCACGAGACAGGACCGCACTGAAGCTTTCTTT; CDR3 protein: CATRQDRTEAFF
CDR3 length: 16; clone size: NA; V gene: TRBV4-2; D gene: NA; J gene: TRBJ1-6; CDR3 DNA: TGTGCCAGCAGCCAAGAGCTACAGGGATTTCTTTCACCCCTCCACTTT; CDR3 protein: CASSQELQGFLSPLHF
CDR3 length: 16; clone size: once; V gene: TRBV4-2; D gene: NA; J gene: TRBJ1-2; CDR3 DNA: TGTGCCAGCAGTCGTCGCCTGTGGGTAGAGGGTAATGGCTACACCTTC; CDR3 protein: CASSRRLWVEGNGYTF
CDR3 length: 13; clone size: NA; V gene: TRBV7-9; D gene: NA; J gene: TRBJ1-1; CDR3 DNA: TGTGCCAGCAGCTTAGCAGGGGACACTGAAGCTTTCTTT; CDR3 protein: CASSLAGDTEAFF
CDR3 length: 14; clone size: NA; V gene: TRBV4-1; D gene: TRBD1; J gene: TRBJ2-7; CDR3 DNA: TGCGCCAGCAGCCCCCCGGGACAGAGGTACGAGCAGTACTTC; CDR3 protein: CASSPPGQRYEQYF
CDR3 length: 15; clone size: NA; V gene: TRBV5-4; D gene: NA; J gene: TRBJ1-2; CDR3 DNA: TGTGCCAGCAGCCTAGACCGCCGGGCGTTTTCTGGCTACACCTTC; CDR3 protein: CASSLDRRAFSGYTF
CDR3 length: 13; clone size: NA; V gene: TRBV29-1; D gene: TRBD1; J gene: TRBJ1-6; CDR3 DNA: TGCAGCGCATCCGGGACAGGGAATTCACCCCTCCACTTT; CDR3 protein: CSASGTGNSPLHF
CDR3 length: 18; clone size: NA; V gene: TRBV2; D gene: TRBD1; J gene: TRBJ1-2; CDR3 DNA: TGTGCCAGCAGACCCGTAAGAAAAGACAGGGTGGGGAGCTATGGCTACACCTTC; CDR3 protein: CASRPVRKDRVGSYGYTF
CDR3 length: 14; clone size: NA; V gene: TRBV5-6; D gene: NA; J gene: TRBJ2-5; CDR3 DNA: TGTGCCAGCAGCGTAGACAGGTACCAAGAGACCCAGTACTTC; CDR3 protein: CASSVDRYQETQYF
CDR3 length: 13; clone size: NA; V gene: TRBV5-1; D gene: NA; J gene: TRBJ1-4; CDR3 DNA: TGCGCCAGCAAGAGGTCAGAGGATGAAAAACTGTTTTTT; CDR3 protein: CASKRSEDEKLFF
CDR3 length: 14; clone size: NA; V gene: TRBV29-1; D gene: NA; J gene: TRBJ1-1; CDR3 DNA: TGCAGCTCTTTTACCGGGTCAGGACAGCGGGTAGCTTTCTTT; CDR3 protein: CSSFTGSGQRVAFF
CDR3 length: 13; clone size: NA; V gene: TRBV5-4; D gene: NA; J gene: TRBJ2-1; CDR3 DNA: TGTGCCAGCAGCCCGGTCAGGGGCAATGAGCAGTTCTTC; CDR3 protein: CASSPVRGNEQFF
CDR3 length: 15; clone size: few; V gene: TRBV30; D gene: NA; J gene: TRBJ1-1; CDR3 DNA: TGTGCCTGGACCGAGGGGATGGGACGGAGCACTGAAGCTTTCTTT; CDR3 protein: CAWTEGMGRSTEAFF
CDR3 length: 14; clone size: few; V gene: TRBV4-2; D gene: NA; J gene: TRBJ1-5; CDR3 DNA: TGTGCCAGCAGCGTACAGGGTGGCAATCAGCCCCAGCATTTT; CDR3 protein: CASSVQGGNQPQHF
CDR3 length: 15; clone size: NA; V gene: TRBV7-6; D gene: NA; J gene: TRBJ1-5; CDR3 DNA: TGTGCCAGCAGCGCCGCCGGGACAAGCAATCAGCCCCAGCATTTT; CDR3 protein: CASSAAGTSNQPQHF
CDR3 length: 14; clone size: few; V gene: TRBV30; D gene: TRBD1; J gene: TRBJ2-1; CDR3 DNA: TGTGCCTGGAATTGGCAGGGGGCGCGAAATGAGCAGTTCTTC; CDR3 protein: CAWNWQGARNEQFF
CDR3 length: 14; clone size: NA; V gene: TRBV5-1; D gene: TRBD1; J gene: TRBJ1-4; CDR3 DNA: TGCGCCAGCAGCTACGGGACAGCGTTTGAAAAACTGTTTTTT; CDR3 protein: CASSYGTAFEKLFF